The 24 T cell receptor beta chains given below trace back to one sample, sequenced in a study of blood T cell repertoires in COVID-19. TCRdb's table, derived via immunoSEQ multiplex PCR, lists solely in-frame clones and lacks some. The top ten hold approximately 7.3% of the sample, which has around 95,000 clones, 87% seen once. Sample: peripheral blood. These receptors were collected from a man aged 25-45 years in a cohort sampled during active COVID-19.

This chain joins TRBV7-2 and TRBJ2-7; D ambiguous. Between the trimmed V and J ends, which lost 4 bases and 0 bases, there was a span of 7 bases. CDR1 is SGHTA and CDR2 is FQGNSA in the germline V gene. The CDR3 sequence is 13 residues long. The CDR3 sequence is CASSSRVSYEQYF. CDR3 in DNA: TGTGCCAGCAGCTCACGCGTCTCCTACGAGCAGTACTTC.

DNA for the CDR3: TGTGCCAGCAGCGTTCGGGGTAAGGGAGAGACCCAGTACTTC. Encoded protein: CASSVRGKGETQYF. This rearrangement joins TRBV9 to TRBJ2-5, with TRBD2 as a possible D gene (5 bases). CDR3 size: 14 residues. Germline values: CDR1 SGDLS, CDR2 YYNGEE. The V end was cut by 2 bases, the J end by 4 bases, with 12 bases between.

This clone has just a few counts. J is TRBJ1-2 and V is TRBV5-6, with a weak D call TRBD1 (5 bases). With 0 bases removed from V and 4 bases from J, the gap between germline ends came to 10 bases. Looked up from germline, CDR1 is SGHDT and CDR2 is YYEEEE. The CDR3 runs to 14 residues. The CDR3 DNA follows: TGTGCCAGCAGCTTGGGCCCGGGGGGCTATGGCTACACCTTC. This translates into CASSLGPGGYGYTF.

The rearrangement uses TRBV5-8 and TRBJ2-5, with TRBD2 as a possible D gene (6 bases). The CDR3 extends over 17 amino acids. V was clipped by 5 bases and J by 4 bases, with 24 bases between them. CDR1 is SGHTS, CDR2 YDEGEE, per germline. CDR3 loop: CASSQGSLARLGETQYF. CDR3 nucleotides: TGTGCCAGCAGTCAAGGGTCTCTAGCGAGGTTAGGAGAGACCCAGTACTTC.

The rearrangement uses TRBV3-1 (or the pseudogene TRBV3-2) and TRBJ1-3, with a weak D call TRBD1 (5 bases). CDR1 LGHDT and CDR2 YNNKEL come from the germline V gene (reference sequence). Trimming took 2 bases from V and 1 from J, leaving 6 bases between them. This CDR3 contains 14 residues. As DNA, the CDR3 is TGTGCCAGCAGCCAACAGGGATCTGGAAACACCATATATTTT. This encodes CASSQQGSGNTIYF.

The rearrangement joins TRBV18 to TRBJ2-2; TRBD2 aligns across 11 bases. Trimming cost V 4 bases and J 6 bases; bases outside gene matches: 4. Germline CDR1 and CDR2: KGHSH and LQKENI. The CDR3 is 15 residues long. The CDR3 DNA follows: TGTGCCAGCTCACAAGGGACTAGCGGCGCCGGGGAGCTGTTTTTT. This encodes CASSQGTSGAGELFF. The variable domain in full, completed from reference TRBV18 and TRBJ2-2, reads NAGVMQNPRHLVRRRGQEARLRCSPMKGHSHVYWYRQLPEEGLKFMVYLQKENIIDESGMPKERFSAEFPKEGPSILRIQQVVRGDSAAYFCASSQGTSGAGELFFGEGSRLTVL.

This chain uses TRBV7-9 with TRBJ2-1; D ambiguous. Trimming took 5 bases from V and 9 from J, leaving 8 bases between them. Looked up from germline, CDR1 is SEHNR and CDR2 is FQNEAQ (reference sequence). The CDR3 runs 11 residues. The CDR3 region is CASSLMREQFF. The CDR3 DNA reads TGTGCCAGCAGCCTGATGCGTGAGCAGTTCTTC.

The V and J genes are TRBV7-6 and TRBJ1-5, with 8 bases identical to TRBD1. V shed 6 bases and J 5 bases; nucleotides not matched to a gene: 9. Germline loops: CDR1 SGHVS, CDR2 FNYEAQ. The CDR3 extends over 15 amino acids. The chain's CDR3 is CASRQSRQGHQPQHF. CDR3 in DNA: TGTGCCAGCAGGCAGTCGAGACAGGGGCATCAGCCCCAGCATTTT.

This chain links TRBV4-2 with TRBJ2-3; 8 bases match TRBD2. The CDR3 extends over 16 amino acids. Germline CDR1 LGHNA, CDR2 YNFKEQ. Losses at the gene ends were 0 bases for V and 2 bases for J; bases not matched to a gene: 4. The CDR3 DNA is TGTGCCAGCAGCCAAGAGCCTAGCGGGTACACAGATACGCAGTATTTT. It yields the protein CASSQEPSGYTDTQYF.

The chain combines TRBV7-9 with TRBJ1-4; 7 nucleotides line up with TRBD1. With 5 bases clipped from V and 0 bases from J, the junction kept 6 bases outside the gene matches. CDR3 length: 16 amino acids. Germline loops: CDR1 SEHNR, CDR2 FQNEAQ (reference sequence). CDR3 bases: TGTGCCAGCAGCCCAGGACAGGCCCCAACTAATGAAAAACTGTTTTTT. Translating gives CASSPGQAPTNEKLFF.

The chain is built from TRBV2 and TRBJ2-3; D is possibly TRBD2 (5 bases). Trimming removed 4 bases at V and 2 bases at J, with 16 bases between. Germline CDR1 is SNHLY and CDR2 is FYNNEI. This CDR3 region has 16 residues. CDR3 amino acids: CASSARELQPTDTQYF. The CDR3 DNA reads TGTGCCAGCAGTGCGAGGGAGCTGCAACCCACAGATACGCAGTATTTT.

In this sample, this clone turned up once. The chain couples TRBV18 to TRBJ2-5; the match to TRBD1 covers 7 bases. CDR3 length: 13 amino acids. Per germline, CDR1 KGHSH and CDR2 LQKENI. V dropped 4 bases and J dropped 3; count of bases not matched to a gene: 2. The CDR3 spells CASSRQGEETQYF. The CDR3 DNA follows: TGTGCCAGCTCACGACAGGGAGAAGAGACCCAGTACTTC.

The chain combines TRBV5-1 with TRBJ1-2; perhaps TRBD1 as D (6 bases). The CDR3 loop spans 15 amino acids. The V gene's germline CDR1 is SGHRS and CDR2 YFSETQ. Trimming cost V 2 bases and J 0 bases, with 11 bases left between them. CDR3 DNA: TGCGCCAGCAGCTTAACAGGGAGGGCTAACTATGGCTACACCTTC. It encodes CASSLTGRANYGYTF.

Concerning this clone: Mismatch with germline at one junction end may stem from a read error. The rearrangement links TRBV2 to TRBJ1-3; weak D call: TRBD1 (6 bases). The CDR3 has 12 residues. Germline CDR1 reads SNHLY; CDR2 reads FYNNEI. CDR3 DNA: TGTGCCAGCAGTGGGGAAGCGCGGACAGAGATATTT. Amino acids: CASSGEARTEIF.

The chain recombines TRBV10-3 with TRBJ2-2, with TRBD1 as a possible D gene (6 bases). Germline CDR1 is ENHRY and CDR2 is SYGVKD. Trimming stripped 0 bases from V and 4 bases from J, with 9 bases between. This CDR3 spans 15 amino acids. In nucleotides, the CDR3 is TGTGCCATCAGTGAGTCGGGACAAACCACCGGGGAGCTGTTTTTT. This sequence encodes CAISESGQTTGELFF.

The V gene is TRBV30, the J gene TRBJ1-2; TRBD1 matches 9 bases. Trimming cost V 7 bases and J 6 bases; bases outside gene matches: 6. This CDR3 has 12 residues. Germline CDR1 GTSNPN, CDR2 SVGIG (reference sequence). The CDR3 loop is CALHRGRDGYTF. The CDR3 coding sequence is TGTGCCTTACACAGGGGGCGCGATGGCTACACCTTC.

The rearrangement uses TRBV11-2 and TRBJ1-4; TRBD1 aligns across 7 bases. The J segment lost 3 bases and the V segment lost 3 bases, leaving 10 bases of the junction unmatched. The CDR3 runs to 17 residues. CDR1 and CDR2 from the germline V gene are SGHAT and FQNNGV. CDR3 loop: CASSLTGFIPPNEKLFF. CDR3 DNA sequence: TGTGCCAGCAGCTTGACAGGGTTCATACCTCCTAATGAAAAACTGTTTTTT.

The chain employs TRBV9 and TRBJ2-5; 8 nucleotides match TRBD2. Germline V lookup: CDR1 SGDLS, CDR2 YYNGEE. The CDR3 is made up of 15 amino acids. V shed 0 bases and J 4 bases; nucleotides not matched to a gene: 5. The CDR3 protein is CASSVAGGLAETQYF. In DNA form, the CDR3 reads TGTGCCAGCAGCGTAGCGGGGGGGCTCGCAGAGACCCAGTACTTC.

V and J are TRBV19 and TRBJ2-3, with a tentative D call TRBD2 (5 bases). Trimming removed 2 bases at V and 8 bases at J, with 8 bases between. CDR3 length: 12 amino acids. Germline CDR1 and CDR2: LNHDA and SQIVND (reference sequence). The DNA for the CDR3 is TGTGCCAGTAGTATATCCCGGGGTACGCAGTATTTT. As protein: CASSISRGTQYF.

The V and J genes are TRBV29-1 and TRBJ2-7; perhaps TRBD2 as D (6 bases). Trimming left V 8 bases short and J 5 bases short, with 22 bases between. This CDR3 has 14 residues. In germline, CDR1 is SQVTM, CDR2 ANQGSEA. In nucleotides, the CDR3 is TGCAGCCCCCCCGGCGGGGCAAGCCGGGACGAGCAGTACTTC. It translates to CSPPGGASRDEQYF.

V gene TRBV5-1 combines with J gene TRBJ2-3, with TRBD2 matching 15 bases. The CDR3 runs to 20 residues. The germline V gene encodes CDR1 SGHRS and CDR2 YFSETQ. After removal of 0 bases from V and 4 bases from J, the junction contained 12 bases not matched to a gene. As DNA, the CDR3 is TGCGCCAGCAGCTTGGCCTCAGGACTAGCGGGGGGGCCGGATCCAGATACGCAGTATTTT. Residues: CASSLASGLAGGPDPDTQYF.

J is TRBJ1-6 and V is TRBV15, with 9 bases identical to TRBD1. The CDR3 is 14 residues long. The V and J ends lost 3 bases and 8 bases, in that order; junction bases with no gene match: 2. Germline V gene data show CDR1 as LNHNV and CDR2 as YYDKDF (reference sequence). Here the CDR3 DNA reads TGTGCCACCAGCAGGGGGGACAGGGATTCACCCCTCCACTTT. Protein: CATSRGDRDSPLHF.

The chain links TRBV21-1 to TRBJ1-5; no DNA check was done on the table's D call, TRBD1. TRBV21-1 is classified as a pseudogene. The CDR3 has 13 residues. The CDR3 here is CASRKQGNQPQHF. CDR3 in DNA: TGTGCCAGCAGAAAACAGGGGAATCAGCCCCAGCATTTT.

The CDR3 bases are TGTGCCAGCAGTGACAGGAACTATGGCTACACCTTC. It translates to CASSDRNYGYTF. The chain links TRBV6-1 to TRBJ1-2; no clear D gene. Germline assignment: CDR1 MNHNS and CDR2 SASEGT. This CDR3 spans 12 amino acids. Between the trimmed V and J ends, which lost 3 bases and 2 bases, there was a span of 4 bases.